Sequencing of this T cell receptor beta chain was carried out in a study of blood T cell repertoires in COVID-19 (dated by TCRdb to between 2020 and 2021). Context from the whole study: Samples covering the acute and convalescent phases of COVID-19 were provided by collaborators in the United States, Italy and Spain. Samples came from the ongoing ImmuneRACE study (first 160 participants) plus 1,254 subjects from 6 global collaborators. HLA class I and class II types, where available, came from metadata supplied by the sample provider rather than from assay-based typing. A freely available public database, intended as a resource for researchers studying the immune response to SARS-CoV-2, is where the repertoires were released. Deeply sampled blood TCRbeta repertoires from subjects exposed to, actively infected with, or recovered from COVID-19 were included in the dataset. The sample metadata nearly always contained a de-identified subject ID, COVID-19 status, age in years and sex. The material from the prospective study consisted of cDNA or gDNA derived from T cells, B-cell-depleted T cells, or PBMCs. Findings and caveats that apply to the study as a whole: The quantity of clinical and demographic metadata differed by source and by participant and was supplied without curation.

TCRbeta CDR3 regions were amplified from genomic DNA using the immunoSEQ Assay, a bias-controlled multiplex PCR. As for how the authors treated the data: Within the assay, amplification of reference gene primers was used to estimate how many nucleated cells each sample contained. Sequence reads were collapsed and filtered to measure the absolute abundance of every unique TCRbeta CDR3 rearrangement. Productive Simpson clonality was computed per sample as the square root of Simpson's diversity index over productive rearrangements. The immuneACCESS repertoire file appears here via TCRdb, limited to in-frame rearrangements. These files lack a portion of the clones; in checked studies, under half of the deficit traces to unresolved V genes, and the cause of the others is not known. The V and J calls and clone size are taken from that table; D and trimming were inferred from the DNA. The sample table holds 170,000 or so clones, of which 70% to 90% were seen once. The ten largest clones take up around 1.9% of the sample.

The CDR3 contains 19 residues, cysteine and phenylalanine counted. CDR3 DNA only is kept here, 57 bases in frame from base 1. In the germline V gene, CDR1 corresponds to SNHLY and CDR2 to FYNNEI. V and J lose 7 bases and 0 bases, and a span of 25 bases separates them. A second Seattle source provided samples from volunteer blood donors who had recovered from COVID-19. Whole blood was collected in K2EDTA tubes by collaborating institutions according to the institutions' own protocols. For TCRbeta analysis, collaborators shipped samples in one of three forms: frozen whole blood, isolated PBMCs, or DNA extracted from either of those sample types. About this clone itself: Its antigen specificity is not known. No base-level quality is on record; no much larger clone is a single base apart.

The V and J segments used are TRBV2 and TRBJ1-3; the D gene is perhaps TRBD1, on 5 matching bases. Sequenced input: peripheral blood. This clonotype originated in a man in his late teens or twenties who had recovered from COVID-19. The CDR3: CASTQQDLLLIRSGNTIYF. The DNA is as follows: TGTGCCAGCACCCAACAGGACCTTCTACTCATACGCTCTGGAAACACCATATATTTT.